The rows below give T cell receptor beta chains drawn from one sample of a study of T cells after yellow fever vaccination. Using its own MiXCR run on the 5' RACE reads, TCRdb lists one record per CDR3 protein. The data hold 300,000 to 400,000 distinct CDR3 sequences, with approximately 3.9% observed a single time. The source material was PBMCs, sampled 5 days after the yellow fever booster vaccination. These receptors all stem from a man aged 18 to 35 who received the YFV17D yellow fever vaccine. The CDR3 runs from the conserved cysteine through the conserved F or W. D genes are given only for firm matches. The size entry is marked missing in some rows and otherwise reads once, few, many or a size class.

TRBV9	many	TRBD2	TRBJ2-3	CASSVEGTRTDTQYF	TGTGCCAGCAGCGTAGAGGGGACTAGAACAGATACGCAGTATTTT
TRBV24-1	.	.	TRBJ1-1	CATSDGQRTEAFF	TGTGCCACCAGTGACGGACAAAGGACTGAAGCTTTCTTT
TRBV3-1	many	.	TRBJ1-5	CASSQGAQMNQPQHF	TGTGCCAGCAGCCAAGGGGCACAGATGAATCAGCCCCAGCATTTT
TRBV4-1	.	.	TRBJ1-2	CASSRRGYSGYTF	TGCGCCAGCAGCCGGCGAGGGTACAGTGGCTACACCTTC
TRBV4-3	.	TRBD1	TRBJ1-6	CASSQAGTGRNSPLHF	TGCGCCAGCAGCCAAGCAGGGACAGGGCGAAATTCACCCCTCCACTTT
TRBV11-1	many	TRBD2	TRBJ2-1	CASSLALAGVNNEQFF	TGTGCCAGCAGCTTAGCCTTAGCGGGCGTGAACAATGAGCAGTTCTTC
TRBV4-2	few	TRBD1	TRBJ1-1	CASSQNRDRGREAFF	TGTGCCAGCAGTCAAAACCGGGACAGGGGTCGCGAAGCTTTCTTT
TRBV7-8	few	.	TRBJ1-1	CASSLARGGGTEAFF	TGTGCCAGCAGCTTAGCACGGGGAGGGGGCACTGAAGCTTTCTTT
TRBV5-1	many	TRBD1	TRBJ2-6	CASSLTGGGSSGANVLTF	TGCGCCAGCAGCTTAACAGGGGGCGGATCGTCTGGGGCCAACGTCCTGACTTTC
TRBV12-3/TRBV12-4	few	TRBD1	TRBJ2-4	CASRQGIAKNIQYF	TGTGCCAGCAGACAGGGGATAGCCAAAAACATTCAGTACTTC